These 26 T cell receptor beta chains were sequenced from one sample in a study of blood T cell repertoires in COVID-19. Generated by immunoSEQ multiplex PCR, the TCRdb table keeps only in-frame clones and is missing some. The sample includes roughly 52,000 clones, 82% of them seen just once. Sequenced material: peripheral blood. These receptors originate from a man older than 75 with COVID-19, enrolled during active disease.

The chain employs TRBV7-2 and TRBJ2-5, with D possibly TRBD1 on 6 matching bases. This CDR3 is built from 13 residues. V was trimmed by 5 bases and J by 0 bases, leaving 7 bases between them. From germline, CDR1 is SGHTA and CDR2 FQGNSA. In DNA, the CDR3 is TGTGCCAGCAGCAGGGGGAACCAAGAGACCCAGTACTTC. It encodes CASSRGNQETQYF. The whole variable domain, remainder taken from reference TRBV7-2 and TRBJ2-5, is GAGVSQSPSNKVTEKGKDVELRCDPISGHTALYWYRQSLGQGLEFLIYFQGNSAPDKSGLPSDRFSAERTGGSVSTLTIQRTQQEDSAVYLCASSRGNQETQYFGPGTRLLVL.

The chain uses TRBV5-4 and TRBJ2-7; the D gene is possibly TRBD1 (6 bases). The germline gives CDR1 SGHNT, CDR2 YYREEE (reference sequence). Trimming removed 1 base at V and 6 bases at J, with 11 bases between. The CDR3 is made up of 13 amino acids. This chain's CDR3 is CASSLPGAGEQYF. The CDR3 nucleotides read TGTGCCAGCAGCTTGCCAGGGGCGGGCGAGCAGTACTTC.

The chain combines TRBV2 with TRBJ1-1; D call uncertain. This CDR3 spans 13 amino acids. Germline V gene lookup returns CDR1 SNHLY and CDR2 FYNNEI. The germline V and J ends were trimmed by 11 bases and 0 bases, with 13 bases remaining between them. In nucleotides, the CDR3 is TGTGCCGGCACCAATTCATTGAACACTGAAGCTTTCTTT. Residues: CAGTNSLNTEAFF.

The V gene is TRBV30, the J gene TRBJ1-1; 9 positions agree with TRBD1. Germline CDR1 GTSNPN, CDR2 SVGIG (reference sequence). The CDR3 totals 14 residues. Trimming removed 7 bases from V and 6 bases from J; junction bases left unmatched: 12. The CDR3 sequence is CASLHRGQGPEAFF. The CDR3 DNA reads TGTGCCTCGCTCCACAGGGGGCAGGGGCCTGAAGCTTTCTTT.

The V and J genes are TRBV28 and TRBJ1-5, with 8 bases matching TRBD1. V shed 7 bases, J shed 3 bases, and the junction held 11 bases outside the gene matches. This CDR3 is 16 amino acids long. The germline gives CDR1 MDHEN, CDR2 SYDVKM. The CDR3 nucleotides read TGTGCCAGCACCACAAGAGGCAGGGGGCCCAATCAGCCCCAGCATTTT. Protein product: CASTTRGRGPNQPQHF. The full variable domain, in which reference TRBV28 and TRBJ1-5 provide the parts outside the CDR3, is DVKVTQSSRYLVKRTGEKVFLECVQDMDHENMFWYRQDPGLGLRLIYFSYDVKMKEKGDIPEGYSVSREKKERFSLILESASTNQTSMYLCASTTRGRGPNQPQHFGDGTRLSIL.

This rearrangement joins TRBV19 to TRBJ2-3; 8 nucleotides line up with TRBD2. The CDR3 covers 15 residues. CDR1 and CDR2 (germline): LNHDA, SQIVND (reference sequence). The V segment lost 1 base and the J segment 1 base; nucleotides outside the gene matches: 1. CDR3 coding DNA: TGTGCCAGTAGTATAGGAGCGGGAGGCACAGATACGCAGTATTTT. It translates to CASSIGAGGTDTQYF.

V is TRBV5-1 and J is TRBJ2-2; D not certain. CDR1 is SGHRS, CDR2 YFSETQ, per germline. V lost 0 bases to trimming and J lost 1 base, with 10 bases between them. The CDR3 runs to 16 residues. In nucleotides, the CDR3 is TGCGCCAGCAGCTTGGATTCGCGGTTGAACACCGGGGAGCTGTTTTTT. Amino acid sequence: CASSLDSRLNTGELFF.

The chain couples TRBV5-5 to TRBJ2-3, with 8 bases aligning to TRBD2. In germline, CDR1 is SGHKS, CDR2 YYEKEE (reference sequence). The CDR3 runs to 16 residues. J gave up 3 bases and V 2 bases, and 8 bases lay outside the gene matches. The DNA of the CDR3 is TGTGCCAGCAGCTTACCGAGCGGGAGAGGGACAGATACGCAGTATTTT. It specifies CASSLPSGRGTDTQYF.

The chain recombines TRBV6-1 with TRBJ1-6, with a tentative D call TRBD1 (5 bases). The germline V and J ends were trimmed by 3 bases and 8 bases, with 11 bases remaining between them. Germline-derived CDR1 and CDR2 are MNHNS and SASEGT. This CDR3 has 14 residues. The CDR3 DNA is TGTGCCAGCAGTGATCAGGACAACTATTCACCCCTCCACTTT. Translating gives CASSDQDNYSPLHF.

CDR3 coding DNA: TGTGCCAGTAGTATAAGAGGGACAGCGAACACTGAAGCTTTCTTT. This codes for CASSIRGTANTEAFF. The genes are TRBV19 and TRBJ1-1, with 7 bases identical to TRBD1. Germline CDR1 and CDR2: LNHDA and SQIVND (reference sequence). The CDR3 sequence is 15 residues long. J gave up 1 base and V 2 bases, and 4 bases lay outside the gene matches. Complete variable domain (other parts from reference TRBV19 and TRBJ1-1): DGGITQSPKYLFRKEGQNVTLSCEQNLNHDAMYWYRQDPGQGLRLIYYSQIVNDFQKGDIAEGYSVSREKKESFPLTVTSAQKNPTAFYLCASSIRGTANTEAFFGQGTRLTVV.

This chain uses TRBV6-1 with TRBJ1-5; D perhaps matches TRBD1 (5 bases). CDR3 length: 18 amino acids. Trimming removed 0 bases from V and 4 bases from J, with 19 bases in between. Germline-derived CDR1 and CDR2 are MNHNS and SASEGT. The CDR3 spells CASSEAGGGSGGNQPQHF. CDR3 bases: TGTGCCAGCAGTGAAGCGGGGGGTGGCAGCGGGGGGAATCAGCCCCAGCATTTT.

The rearrangement links TRBV11-2 to TRBJ2-6; possibly TRBD1 for D (5 bases). From germline, CDR1 is SGHAT and CDR2 FQNNGV. The CDR3 has 15 amino acids. The ends were cut back, 5 bases at V and 0 bases at J, with 8 bases in the middle. The CDR3 spells CASSLQVSGANVLTF. The DNA for the CDR3 is TGTGCCAGCAGCCTACAGGTCTCTGGGGCCAACGTCCTGACTTTC.

The chain recombines TRBV14 with TRBJ2-1; 9 bases agree with TRBD2. The length of the CDR3 is 16 residues. The ends lost 3 bases at V and 0 bases at J; junction bases unmatched: 3. Germline V gives CDR1 SGHDN, CDR2 FVKESK. The CDR3 loop reads CASSHSGSGSYNEQFF. Written as DNA, the CDR3 is TGTGCCAGCAGCCATAGCGGGAGTGGCTCCTACAATGAGCAGTTCTTC. Full variable domain (outside the CDR3, taken from reference TRBV14 and TRBJ2-1): EAGVTQFPSHSVIEKGQTVTLRCDPISGHDNLYWYRRVMGKEIKFLLHFVKESKQDESGMPNNRFLAERTGGTYSTLKVQPAELEDSGVYFCASSHSGSGSYNEQFFGPGTRLTVL.

This chain connects TRBV5-1 to TRBJ2-3; a weak D match, TRBD1 (7 bases). CDR1 SGHRS and CDR2 YFSETQ come from the germline V gene. Trimming left V 4 bases short and J 3 bases short, with 18 bases between. The CDR3 extends over 16 amino acids. In DNA form, the CDR3 reads TGCGCCAGCAGCCCGACAGGGAGGAGGGGTACAGATACGCAGTATTTT. It specifies CASSPTGRRGTDTQYF. The full variable domain, its missing parts supplied by reference TRBV5-1 and TRBJ2-3, is KAGVTQTPRYLIKTRGQQVTLSCSPISGHRSVSWYQQTPGQGLQFLFEYFSETQRNKGNFPGRFSGRQFSNSRSEMNVSTLELGDSALYLCASSPTGRRGTDTQYFGPGTRLTVL.

The chain recombines TRBV7-9 with TRBJ1-1, with no clear D. The CDR3 loop spans 13 amino acids. Trimming shortened V by 8 bases and J by 5 bases, and 15 bases separated the two germline ends. The germline V gene has CDR1 SEHNR and CDR2 FQNEAQ (reference sequence). CDR3 sequence: CASLREVGTEAFF. DNA of the CDR3: TGTGCCAGCCTCCGGGAAGTCGGGACTGAAGCTTTCTTT.

This clone was detected only once. V usage is TRBV3-1 (or the pseudogene TRBV3-2) and J usage is TRBJ1-4; no firm D call. Deletions cut 2 bases from V and 0 bases from J, with 4 bases between. CDR3 length: 14 amino acids. In germline, CDR1 is LGHDT, CDR2 YNNKEL (reference sequence). CDR3 sequence: CASSQSATNEKLFF. Written as DNA, the CDR3 is TGTGCCAGCAGCCAATCTGCAACTAATGAAAAACTGTTTTTT.

V usage is TRBV9 and J usage is TRBJ2-3; D perhaps matches TRBD2 (5 bases). Germline CDR1 and CDR2: SGDLS and YYNGEE. The CDR3 is 14 residues long. Trimming cost V 3 bases and J 4 bases, with 12 bases left between them. The DNA of the CDR3 is TGTGCCAGCAGCGAACACACTAGTTCAGATACGCAGTATTTT. This sequence encodes CASSEHTSSDTQYF.

J is TRBJ2-1 and V is TRBV24-1; D perhaps matches TRBD2 (6 bases). Germline loops: CDR1 KGHDR, CDR2 SFDVKD. The CDR3 is 16 residues long. V lost 2 bases and J 4 bases, leaving 14 bases between the germline ends. The CDR3 reads CATSDSGTVTYNEQFF. DNA for the CDR3: TGTGCCACCAGTGATTCCGGGACTGTAACTTACAATGAGCAGTTCTTC.

The rearrangement joins TRBV25-1 to TRBJ1-3; D possibly corresponds to TRBD1 (6 bases). The CDR3 spans 14 residues. Germline V lookup: CDR1 MGHDK, CDR2 SYGVNS. V gave up 4 bases and J gave up 1 base, with 8 bases separating them. The CDR3 nucleotides read TGTGCCAGCAGTGTACAGGGATCTGGAAACACCATATATTTT. Residues: CASSVQGSGNTIYF.

The chain is built from TRBV9 and TRBJ2-5; TRBD1 might be the D (5 bases). The V and J ends lost 2 bases and 2 bases respectively, with 7 bases between them. Germline-derived CDR1 and CDR2 are SGDLS and YYNGEE. The CDR3 consists of 13 residues. DNA for the CDR3: TGTGCCAGCAGCGTGACAGCGCAAGAGACCCAGTACTTC. Translating it yields CASSVTAQETQYF. Full variable domain (rest looked up from reference TRBV9 and TRBJ2-5): DSGVTQTPKHLITATGQRVTLRCSPRSGDLSVYWYQQSLDQGLQFLIQYYNGEERAKGNILERFSAQQFPDLHSELNLSSLELGDSALYFCASSVTAQETQYFGPGTRLLVL.

The rearrangement joins TRBV9 to TRBJ1-6; 7 nucleotides align to TRBD1. The CDR3 has 15 amino acids. After removal of 5 bases from V and 1 base from J, the junction contained 3 bases not matched to a gene. CDR1 SGDLS and CDR2 YYNGEE come from the germline V gene. CDR3 bases: TGTGCCAGCAGAGACAGGGATTCCTATAATTCACCCCTCCACTTT. The encoded protein is CASRDRDSYNSPLHF.

This chain uses TRBV3-1 (or the pseudogene TRBV3-2) with TRBJ2-2, with 10 bases aligning to TRBD2. The germline V gene has CDR1 LGHDT and CDR2 YNNKEL (reference sequence). This CDR3 has 19 residues. The trim removed 5 bases at V and 1 base at J, leaving 13 bases unmatched. The CDR3 DNA reads as TGTGCCAGCAGCGCTGGGCCTAGCGGGAGTTTCGGGAACACCGGGGAGCTGTTTTTT. It is translated as CASSAGPSGSFGNTGELFF.

The V gene is TRBV6-2 or TRBV6-3, the J gene TRBJ1-2; the D gene is possibly TRBD1 (6 bases). Germline V gene data show CDR1 as MNHEY and CDR2 as SVGEGT. Trimming took off 5 bases at V and 4 bases at J, with 11 bases between the two ends. The CDR3 runs 13 residues. CDR3 residues: CASSPGVSYGYTF. Here the CDR3 DNA reads TGTGCCAGCAGTCCAGGGGTTAGCTATGGCTACACCTTC.

In its sample, this clone was seen a few times. The chain has TRBV15 and TRBJ1-2; 8 bases line up with TRBD1. The V gene end was trimmed by 1 base and the J gene end by 5 bases; junction bases not matched to a gene: 6. Germline assignment: CDR1 LNHNV and CDR2 YYDKDF (reference sequence). This CDR3 comprises 15 residues. The CDR3 spells CATSRVAGGIYGYTF. The CDR3 DNA follows: TGTGCCACCAGCAGAGTGGCAGGGGGCATATATGGCTACACCTTC.

The chain couples TRBV5-1 to TRBJ1-5, with D possibly matching TRBD1 (6 bases). Germline CDR1 reads SGHRS; CDR2 reads YFSETQ. The CDR3 is 16 amino acids. Trimming took off 4 bases at V and 1 base at J, with 15 bases between the two ends. The chain's CDR3 is CASSPGGATSNQPQHF. As DNA, the CDR3 is TGCGCCAGCAGCCCGGGGGGGGCCACAAGCAATCAGCCCCAGCATTTT.

The chain joins TRBV5-4 to TRBJ2-1, with TRBD2 matching over 8 bases. Germline CDR1 SGHNT, CDR2 YYREEE (reference sequence). Trimming cost V 10 bases and J 7 bases; bases outside gene matches: 13. The CDR3 is 14 residues long. This CDR3 reads CASSMREDGNEQFF. CDR3 DNA: TGTGCCTCCAGCATGCGGGAGGACGGGAATGAGCAGTTCTTC.